This record looks at one T cell receptor (beta chain) sequence and its context. This clonotype was picked up many times. Its antigen has not been determined. Qualities for individual bases were not recorded, and no much larger clone is one base off. This record comes from a study of spatial heterogeneity in lung cancer (dated by TCRdb to between 2019 and 2020). Notes on the research overall: More beta-chain than alpha-chain transcripts were consistently detected, likely reflecting higher beta-chain transcript abundance. Both alpha and beta chains were TCR-sequenced in samples taken at surgery, namely 220 tumor regions, fewer than 80 matched nontumor lung samples and some 53 PBMC samples. In the raw uncorrected reads, each unique combination of TCR and UMI appeared more than ten times on average. TCR repertoire features were related to nonsynonymous mutation counts determined by whole-exome sequencing of tumor tissue. The study quantitatively compared TCR alpha and beta repertoires across multiple tumor regions, matched nontumor lung and blood in non-small cell lung cancer. Overall study outcomes, separate from this receptor: Ubiquitous expanded tumor TCRs showed up in blood more often at tumor resection than at routine follow-up. Additional single-cell paired TCR alpha and beta sequencing was considered necessary to confirm, at a functional level, the hypothesis that regional TCRs recognize regional mutations.

Libraries were constructed by 5' RACE. Instrument used: NextSeq 500. In the TCR library protocol, a unique molecular identifier was attached to each TCR cDNA molecule so that PCR and sequencing errors could be corrected. Per the authors' processing: Decombinator tools were used for TCR identification, UMI-based error correction and CDR3 extraction. TCRs above a frequency of 2 per 1,000, corresponding to the top 1% of the tumor frequency distribution, were defined as expanded. Each repertoire was subsampled 100 times to 5,000 TCRs, after which Renyi diversity was computed with the R vegan package. CDR3 similarity networks were built from amino acid triplet string-kernel similarity, connecting CDR3s with pairwise similarity above 0.82. TCRdb trimmed public reads at Q25 via fastp, called clones via MiXCR and kept in-frame beta chains. Rows with a matching CDR3 protein are joined into one entry that keeps the most common DNA and genes. V and J calls and clone size were set by TCRdb, not the authors. Across this sample there are about 36,000 distinct CDR3 sequences, with around 5.2% seen only once. 25% to 35% of the sample is held by the ten biggest clonotypes.

What the time point label conveys for this sample: sample taken at primary tumor resection. TCR sequencing used whole RNA extracted from tumor and nontumor lung tissue, or from cryopreserved PBMC samples, without cell sorting. Donors were some 78 patients with early-stage, untreated non-small cell lung cancer from the lung TRACERx cohort. Only patients with enough RNA available from two or more tumor regions were chosen for TCR sequencing. A distance of 11 bases separates the germline ends of V and J, which lose 6 bases and 6 bases respectively. Reading the germline V gene gives CDR1 MNHNS and CDR2 SASEGT. From the cysteine up to the phenylalanine, the CDR3 has a length of 13 residues. Here the CDR3 DNA is all that survives: 39 bases in frame from base 1.

Sequencing used PBMCs, obtained at surgery. In this chain, TRBV6-1 is recombined with TRBJ2-2; confidence is insufficient to name the D gene. The clonotype originates from a female donor with early-stage non-small cell lung cancer. The nucleotide sequence reads as follows: TGTGCCAGCAGGAGTTTCGACGCCGGGGAGCTGTTTTTT. It codes for CASRSFDAGELFF.